The clone carrying this T cell receptor beta chain was counted only a few times. What it recognizes is unknown. In germline, CDR1 is LGHDT, CDR2 YNNKEL (reference sequence). V dropped 4 bases and J dropped 8; count of bases not matched to a gene: 7. This CDR3 is 14 amino acids long. These data are taken from a study of CD8 T cells in ankylosing spondylitis. 5'-RACE, quantitative and with molecular barcodes, yielded the TCR beta libraries. TCRdb re-called the 5' RACE reads with MiXCR, one entry per CDR3 protein. Of about 240,000 distinct CDR3 sequences listed, about 10% are singletons. Findings and limits, study-wide: Some of these motif variants have turned up before, in reports on reactive arthritis synovial fluid and blood.

The chain combines TRBV3-1 with TRBJ1-2; 10 nucleotides match TRBD1. Sequencing was done on a sample of blood, either unsorted or a sorted T cell fraction (not recorded which). The TCR originated in a male donor with ankylosing spondylitis or in good health (not recorded which). CDR3 nucleotide sequence: TGTGCCAGCAGCCTGGGACAGGGGAACGGAGGCTACACCTTC. This codes for CASSLGQGNGGYTF.